The entry below describes one T cell receptor beta chain. Its specificity is not known. Measured with immunoSEQ multiplex PCR; TCRdb has only the in-frame clones, and not every one. The profile shows fewer than 400,000 clones, 86% of them singletons. This entry is derived from a study of Ad26.COV2.S vaccination and SARS-CoV-2 variants. Whole-study context: Of the COV1001 trial arms, the Ad26.COV2.S arm included the donor. The study, taken as a whole, reports: Recipients of vaccine and of placebo showed similar breadth of their non-spike TCR repertoires.

Trimming pared 1 base from V and 3 bases from J, leaving 13 bases between. Looked up from germline, CDR1 is SGHTA and CDR2 is FQGNSA. The CDR3 length is 16 residues. Treatment: around 19 received Ad26.COV2.S at low or high dose, single or two shots; about 5 received placebo; per-sample allocation not given. The samples were gathered on day 63 after the first injection of vaccine or placebo. This material consisted of peripheral blood, taken in a trial of Ad26.COV2.S vaccine versus placebo. This clonotype originated in a person aged 18 to 59 who received the Ad26.COV2.S COVID-19 vaccine or a placebo. The V and J genes are TRBV7-2 and TRBJ1-3; weak D call: TRBD1 (5 bases). DNA for the CDR3: TGTGCCAGCAGCTTAGTAGGGACCGGGAATGGAAACACCATATATTTT. This gives the protein CASSLVGTGNGNTIYF.